This T cell receptor beta chain was identified during a study of T cell responses to AZD1222 COVID-19 vaccine. Study at large: Analyses pooled second doses at about 4 or about 12 weeks.

As for this clone: Its target is not known.

Germline V gene lookup returns CDR1 SGDLS and CDR2 YYNGEE. The CDR3 totals 13 residues. V lost 0 bases and J 6 bases, leaving 9 bases between the germline ends. Data came from immunoSEQ multiplex PCR; TCRdb stores just in-frame clones and leaves some out. Among about 190,000 clones listed, 75% to 90% were seen once. Study conclusions and caveats: Spike-specific TCRs gained breadth and depth after people received two AZD1222 doses.

The sample here was peripheral blood, taken on day 0 of AZD1222 vaccination. V usage is TRBV9 and J usage is TRBJ1-1, with D possibly being TRBD1 (6 bases). This sequence was found in an adult in good health. The CDR3 bases are TGTGCCAGCAGCGTAGACAGGGTCGCTGAAGCTTTCTTT. Its translation: CASSVDRVAEAFF.